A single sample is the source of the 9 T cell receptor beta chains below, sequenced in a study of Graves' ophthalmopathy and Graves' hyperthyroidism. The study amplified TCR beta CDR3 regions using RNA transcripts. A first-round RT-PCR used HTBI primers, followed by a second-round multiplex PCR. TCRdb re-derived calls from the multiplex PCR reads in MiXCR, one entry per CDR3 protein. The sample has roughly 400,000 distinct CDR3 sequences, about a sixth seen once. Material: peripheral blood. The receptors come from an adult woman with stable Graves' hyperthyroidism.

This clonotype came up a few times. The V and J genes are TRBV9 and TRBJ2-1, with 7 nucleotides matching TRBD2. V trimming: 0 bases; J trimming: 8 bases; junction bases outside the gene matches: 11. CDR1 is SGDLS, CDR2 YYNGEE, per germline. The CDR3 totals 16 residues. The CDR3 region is CASSVVAGAVGDEQFF. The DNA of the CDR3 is TGTGCCAGCAGCGTAGTAGCGGGCGCCGTCGGGGATGAGCAGTTCTTC.

CDR3 sequence (DNA): TGTGCCAGCAGCTTAGCGTTTGTGGGGAGTTCCGGGGAGCTGTTTTTT. Translating gives CASSLAFVGSSGELFF. This sequence joins TRBV7-8 and TRBJ2-2; tentative D call: TRBD2 (5 bases). V was trimmed by 0 bases and J by 6 bases, leaving 14 bases between them. From germline, CDR1 is SGHVS and CDR2 FQNEAQ. The length of the CDR3 is 16 residues.

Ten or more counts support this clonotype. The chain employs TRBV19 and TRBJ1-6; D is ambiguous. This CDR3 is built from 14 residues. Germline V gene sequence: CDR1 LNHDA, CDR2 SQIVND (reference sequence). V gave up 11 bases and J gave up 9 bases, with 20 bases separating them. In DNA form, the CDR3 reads TGTGCCCCAAAGAGGTACGGAAAAGGTTCACCCCTCCACTTT. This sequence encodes CAPKRYGKGSPLHF.

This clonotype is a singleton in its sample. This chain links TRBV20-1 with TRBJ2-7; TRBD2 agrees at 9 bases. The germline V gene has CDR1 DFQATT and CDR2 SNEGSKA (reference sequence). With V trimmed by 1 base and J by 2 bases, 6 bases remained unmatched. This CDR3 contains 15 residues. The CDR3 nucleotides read TGCAGTGCTAGAGTGATAGCGGGAGTTCCCTACGAGCAGTACTTC. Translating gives CSARVIAGVPYEQYF.

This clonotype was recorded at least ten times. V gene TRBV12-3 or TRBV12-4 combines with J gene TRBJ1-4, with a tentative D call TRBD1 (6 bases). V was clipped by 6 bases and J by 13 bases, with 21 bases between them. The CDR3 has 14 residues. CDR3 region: CASSLGQLTFRLFF. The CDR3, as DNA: TGTGCCAGCAGCCTAGGACAGCTCACGTTTCGACTGTTTTTT.

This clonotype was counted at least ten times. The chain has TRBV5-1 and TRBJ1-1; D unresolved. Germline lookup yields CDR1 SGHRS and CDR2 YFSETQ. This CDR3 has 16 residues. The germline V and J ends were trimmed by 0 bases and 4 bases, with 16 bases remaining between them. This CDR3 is CASSLVGAGGGTEAFF. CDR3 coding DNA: TGCGCCAGCAGCTTGGTGGGTGCGGGAGGCGGCACTGAAGCTTTCTTT.

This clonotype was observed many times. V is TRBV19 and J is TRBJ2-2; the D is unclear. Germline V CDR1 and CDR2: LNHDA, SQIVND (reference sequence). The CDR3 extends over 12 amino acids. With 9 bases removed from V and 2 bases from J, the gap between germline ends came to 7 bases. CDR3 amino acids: CASKYNTGELFF. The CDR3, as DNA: TGTGCCAGCAAGTATAACACCGGGGAGCTGTTTTTT.

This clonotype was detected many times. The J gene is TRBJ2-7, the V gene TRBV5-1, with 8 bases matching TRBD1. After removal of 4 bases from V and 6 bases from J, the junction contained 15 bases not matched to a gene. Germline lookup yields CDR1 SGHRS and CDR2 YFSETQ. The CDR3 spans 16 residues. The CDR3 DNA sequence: TGCGCCAGCAGCAAAGAGCGTAGGACAGGGATAGCCGAGCAGTACTTC. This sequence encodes CASSKERRTGIAEQYF.

The CDR3 loop reads CASSPWTGGSTEAFF. CDR3 coding DNA: TGTGCCAGCAGCCCGTGGACAGGGGGGAGCACTGAAGCTTTCTTT. The rearrangement uses TRBV7-3 and TRBJ1-1; 10 nucleotides agree with TRBD1. In germline, CDR1 is SGHTA, CDR2 FQGTGA. This CDR3 contains 15 residues. Losses at the gene ends were 5 bases for V and 4 bases for J; bases not matched to a gene: 7.